These 23 T cell receptor beta chains came from one sample sequenced in a study of naive and memory T cell subsets. Both TRBC1 and TRBC2 were covered by a beta constant-region primer of two equimolar oligonucleotides. Using its own MiXCR run on the UMI-ligation and nested PCR reads, TCRdb lists one record per CDR3 protein. The sample shows 77,000 or so distinct CDR3 sequences, around 13% of them seen only once. Material: central memory CD4+ T cells from blood. All receptors come from a human donor in good health.

The gene calls are TRBV27 and TRBJ1-2, with a weak D call TRBD1 (5 bases). Trimming pared 0 bases from V and 4 bases from J, leaving 9 bases between. The CDR3 covers 14 residues. Looked up from germline, CDR1 is MNHEY and CDR2 is SMNVEV (reference sequence). CDR3 coding DNA: TGTGCCAGCAGTTTATCGGCAGGGAGCTATGGCTACACCTTC. Amino acid sequence: CASSLSAGSYGYTF.

This clonotype has more than one count but fewer than ten. The J gene is TRBJ2-2, the V gene TRBV10-3; tentative D call: TRBD1 (5 bases). V dropped 4 bases and J dropped 0 bases, with 6 bases sitting between them. Germline CDR1 and CDR2: ENHRY and SYGVKD. The CDR3 length is 14 residues. The CDR3 protein is CAISGTTNTGELFF. The CDR3 DNA reads TGTGCCATCAGTGGGACAACGAACACCGGGGAGCTGTTTTTT.

This clonotype was detected ten times or more. The rearrangement uses TRBV11-3 and TRBJ2-2, with 13 bases fitting TRBD2. The junction had 4 bases not matched to a gene; V was cut back by 4 bases and J by 8 bases. This CDR3 has 15 amino acids. Germline V lookup: CDR1 SGHNT, CDR2 YENEEA. The CDR3: CASSSGLAGMGELFF. In DNA, the CDR3 is TGTGCCAGCAGCTCGGGACTAGCGGGAATGGGGGAGCTGTTTTTT.

CDR3 residues: CATSRGGTALSAVTDTQYF. Written as DNA, the CDR3 is TGTGCCACCAGCAGAGGGGGGACAGCTCTAAGCGCGGTCACAGATACGCAGTATTTT. The chain uses TRBV15 and TRBJ2-3; 7 bases agree with TRBD1. Per the germline V gene, CDR1 is LNHNV and CDR2 is YYDKDF (reference sequence). Trimming at V came to 1 base and at J to 2 bases, leaving 15 bases not matched to a gene. The CDR3 loop spans 19 amino acids.

This sequence joins TRBV14 and TRBJ1-1; weak D call: TRBD1 (6 bases). CDR1 is SGHDN and CDR2 is FVKESK in the germline V gene. V gave up 4 bases and J gave up 11 bases, with 17 bases separating them. The CDR3 spans 13 residues. CDR3 loop: CASSRPDRSAAFF. DNA of the CDR3: TGTGCCAGCAGCCGACCGGACAGAAGTGCCGCTTTCTTT. Using reference TRBV14 and TRBJ1-1 for the parts outside the CDR3, the full variable domain is EAGVTQFPSHSVIEKGQTVTLRCDPISGHDNLYWYRRVMGKEIKFLLHFVKESKQDESGMPNNRFLAERTGGTYSTLKVQPAELEDSGVYFCASSRPDRSAAFFGQGTRLTVV.

The chain uses TRBV6-5 and TRBJ2-4; TRBD1 matches 10 bases. Unmatched junction bases numbered 13, after V lost 5 bases and J lost 0 bases. The CDR3 runs 19 residues. The germline V gene has CDR1 MNHEY and CDR2 SVGAGI. In nucleotides, the CDR3 is TGTGCCAGCAGTGCACCGGGACAGGGGCTCCCCATAGCCAAAAACATTCAGTACTTC. Residues: CASSAPGQGLPIAKNIQYF.

V usage is TRBV28 and J usage is TRBJ2-7, with a weak D call TRBD1 (6 bases). V was shortened by 2 bases and J by 5 bases, with 16 bases between the two germline ends. There are 15 residues in the CDR3. In germline, CDR1 is MDHEN, CDR2 SYDVKM. CDR3 bases: TGTGCCAGCAGTTTAATTAGGGCAGGGGACAACGAGCAGTACTTC. Translating it yields CASSLIRAGDNEQYF.

This clonotype has only a few counts. This chain connects TRBV24-1 to TRBJ2-1; 9 bases match TRBD1. The germline V gene has CDR1 KGHDR and CDR2 SFDVKD. The V and J ends lost 4 bases and 9 bases, in that order; junction bases with no gene match: 6. CDR3 size: 14 residues. This CDR3 is CATSETGTGSEQFF. In DNA, the CDR3 is TGTGCCACCAGTGAAACCGGGACAGGGTCTGAGCAGTTCTTC.

V gene TRBV15 combines with J gene TRBJ2-7, with D perhaps TRBD1 (6 bases). Trimming left V 0 bases short and J 5 bases short, with 8 bases between. CDR1 is LNHNV and CDR2 is YYDKDF in the germline V gene (reference sequence). The length of the CDR3 is 13 residues. The CDR3 here is CATSRENRDEQYF. CDR3 sequence (DNA): TGTGCCACCAGCAGAGAGAACAGGGACGAGCAGTACTTC.

This clonotype was seen a few times. The CDR3 loop reads CASSPDRGDSNQPQHF. DNA for the CDR3: TGTGCCAGCAGCCCAGACAGGGGGGATAGCAATCAGCCCCAGCATTTT. This chain uses TRBV12-3 or TRBV12-4 with TRBJ1-5, with 9 nucleotides matching TRBD1. The V gene end was trimmed by 6 bases and the J gene end by 0 bases; junction bases not matched to a gene: 6. The CDR3 spans 16 residues.

The chain employs TRBV20-1 and TRBJ1-2, with TRBD1 matching 7 bases. V dropped 3 bases and J dropped 5; count of bases not matched to a gene: 9. In germline, CDR1 is DFQATT, CDR2 SNEGSKA (reference sequence). This CDR3 has 14 residues. The CDR3 region has the DNA TGCAGTGCTAGTCCCCGAACAGGGGAATATGGCTACACCTTC. Residues: CSASPRTGEYGYTF.

The chain joins TRBV20-1 to TRBJ2-1; D unresolved. Germline V gene lookup returns CDR1 DFQATT and CDR2 SNEGSKA (reference sequence). CDR3 size: 13 residues. The germline V and J ends were trimmed by 0 bases and 6 bases, with 9 bases remaining between them. CDR3 nucleotides: TGCAGTGCTAGAGATTTCCGCCTCAATGAGCAGTTCTTC. Amino acids: CSARDFRLNEQFF.

The chain uses TRBV5-1 and TRBJ1-5; D gene ambiguous. This CDR3 contains 13 residues. The germline V gene has CDR1 SGHRS and CDR2 YFSETQ. Trimming shortened V by 0 bases and J by 6 bases, and 7 bases separated the two germline ends. In DNA, the CDR3 is TGCGCCAGCAGCTTGGACGTTGGTCAGCCCCAGCATTTT. Its translation is CASSLDVGQPQHF.

The chain is built from TRBV6-1 and TRBJ2-2; 12 nucleotides align to TRBD2. The germline V gene has CDR1 MNHNS and CDR2 SASEGT. The V segment lost 6 bases and the J segment 1 base; nucleotides outside the gene matches: 3. This CDR3 is 16 amino acids long. CDR3 coding DNA: TGTGCCAGCAGGGGGACTAGCGGGCGGAACACCGGGGAGCTGTTTTTT. This translates into CASRGTSGRNTGELFF.

The genes are TRBV6-1 and TRBJ2-1; 11 nucleotides align to TRBD2. The CDR3 consists of 15 residues. CDR1 is MNHNS, CDR2 SASEGT, per germline. V dropped 4 bases and J dropped 5; count of bases not matched to a gene: 4. CDR3 DNA sequence: TGTGCCAGCAGTGCCCTAGCGGGAGGCCACAATGAGCAGTTCTTC. Translation gives CASSALAGGHNEQFF.

As regards this clonotype: With a much larger clone just one base away, this may be a read error. This chain connects TRBV3-1 to TRBJ1-3; the D is unclear. The CDR3 has 13 amino acids. Trimming took off 0 bases at V and 10 bases at J, with 10 bases between the two ends. Germline V gene lookup returns CDR1 LGHDT and CDR2 YNNKEL (reference sequence). Here the CDR3 reads CASSQECGWTIYF. In nucleotides, the CDR3 is TGTGCCAGCAGCCAAGAATGTGGATGGACCATATATTTT.

This clonotype was seen repeatedly, ten times or more. In DNA, the CDR3 is TGTGCCAGCGGCGAGGGAGGGGGAGATACGCAGTATTTT. Amino acids: CASGEGGGDTQYF. This rearrangement joins TRBV6-5 to TRBJ2-3, with D possibly TRBD2 on 7 matching bases. V lost 8 bases and J 5 bases, leaving 14 bases between the germline ends. The CDR3 contains 13 residues. Per the germline V gene, CDR1 is MNHEY and CDR2 is SVGAGI.

With regard to this clonotype: This CDR3 fails to terminate in the conserved phenylalanine or tryptophan, so it likely reflects a read error. The chain is built from TRBV6-2 or TRBV6-3 and TRBJ2-1; D could derive from TRBD1 or TRBD2 (5 bases each). CDR3 size: 11 residues. Trimming removed 6 bases from V and 10 bases from J, with 10 bases in between. Germline V gene lookup returns CDR1 MNHEY and CDR2 SVGEGT. DNA of the CDR3: TGTGCCAGCAGCCAGGGACCCGAGCAGTTCTTA. Its translation is CASSQGPEQFL.

This clonotype has at least ten counts. This rearrangement joins TRBV29-1 to TRBJ1-4; D is ambiguous. CDR3 length: 13 amino acids. Germline V lookup: CDR1 SQVTM, CDR2 ANQGSEA. Trimming removed 3 bases from V and 5 bases from J, with 10 bases in between. The CDR3 here is CSVEDWQNEKLFF. Written as DNA, the CDR3 is TGCAGCGTTGAGGATTGGCAGAATGAAAAACTGTTTTTT.

The rearrangement joins TRBV14 to TRBJ2-3; D might be TRBD1 (6 bases). V lost 4 bases, J lost 1 base, and 12 bases lay in between. The CDR3 is made up of 15 amino acids. Germline CDR1 SGHDN, CDR2 FVKESK. CDR3 residues: CASSRNRARTDTQYF. The CDR3 coding sequence is TGTGCCAGCAGCCGGAACAGGGCCCGCACAGATACGCAGTATTTT.

In its sample, this clonotype was seen a few times. This sequence joins TRBV18 and TRBJ2-5; no reliable D call. The germline V gene has CDR1 KGHSH and CDR2 LQKENI. This CDR3 contains 13 residues. Trimming removed 3 bases at V and 3 bases at J, with 8 bases between. CDR3 sequence reads: CASSPLREETQYF. The CDR3, as DNA: TGTGCCAGCTCACCCCTTAGGGAAGAGACCCAGTACTTC. Looking up the rest from reference TRBV18 and TRBJ2-5 gives the full variable domain: NAGVMQNPRHLVRRRGQEARLRCSPMKGHSHVYWYRQLPEEGLKFMVYLQKENIIDESGMPKERFSAEFPKEGPSILRIQQVVRGDSAAYFCASSPLREETQYFGPGTRLLVL.

This rearrangement joins TRBV10-3 to TRBJ1-2, with D tentatively TRBD1 (6 bases). Between the trimmed V and J ends, which lost 6 bases and 4 bases, there was a span of 15 bases. Germline V CDR1 and CDR2: ENHRY, SYGVKD. CDR3 size: 14 residues. CDR3 sequence (DNA): TGTGCCATCAGCCAAGACAGAGGGGGCTATGGCTACACCTTC. It specifies CAISQDRGGYGYTF.

This clonotype was seen more than once but under ten times. The rearrangement joins TRBV2 to TRBJ2-7; TRBD2 might be the D (5 bases). Trimming took 6 bases from V and 4 from J, leaving 19 bases between them. This CDR3 has 15 residues. CDR1 is SNHLY, CDR2 FYNNEI, per germline. The CDR3 region is CASSLGPGGPYEQYF. The CDR3 DNA reads TGTGCCAGCAGCCTCGGCCCGGGCGGGCCATACGAGCAGTACTTC.